The 18 T cell receptor beta chains given below trace back to one sample, sequenced in a study of Graves' ophthalmopathy and Graves' hyperthyroidism. Transcripts of RNA were the source for amplifying TCR beta CDR3 regions. RT-PCR was first run with HTBI primers, then multiplex PCR in a second round. TCRdb processed the multiplex PCR reads anew with MiXCR; each CDR3 protein has one entry. Altogether some 370,000 distinct CDR3 sequences are present, 17% being singletons, with the ten largest covering roughly 2.3%. The sample comprised peripheral blood. The receptors were gathered from an adult woman with stable Graves' hyperthyroidism.

This clonotype has at least ten counts. The gene calls are TRBV20-1 and TRBJ1-2; possible D gene TRBD1, 5 bases. Germline V gene lookup returns CDR1 DFQATT and CDR2 SNEGSKA (reference sequence). This CDR3 spans 14 amino acids. V shed 5 bases and J shed 2 bases, with 15 bases lying between them. The DNA for the CDR3 is TGCAGTGCTCGCAGCGACAGTTACAACTATGGCTACACCTTC. This encodes CSARSDSYNYGYTF.

This clonotype was picked up many times. The chain recombines TRBV30 with TRBJ1-2; D is uncertain. Trimming cost V 3 bases and J 6 bases, with 14 bases left between them. Germline V gene sequence: CDR1 GTSNPN, CDR2 SVGIG (reference sequence). The CDR3 length is 13 residues. In DNA, the CDR3 is TGTGCCTGGAGCGCTCCAGGACCTGATGGCTACACCTTC. Protein sequence: CAWSAPGPDGYTF.

This clonotype was counted at least ten times. This chain links TRBV12-3 or TRBV12-4 with TRBJ2-7; 8 bases fit TRBD2. V lost 5 bases, J lost 4 bases, and 7 bases stayed unmatched. CDR3 size: 14 residues. This chain's CDR3 is CASSPRGGLYEQYF. CDR3 nucleotide sequence: TGTGCCAGCAGTCCACGGGGGGGGCTTTACGAGCAGTACTTC.

This clonotype was seen ten or more times. V usage is TRBV19 and J usage is TRBJ1-1, with D perhaps matching TRBD1 (5 bases). V gave up 0 bases and J gave up 0 bases, with 20 bases separating them. The CDR3 totals 19 residues. CDR1 and CDR2 (germline): LNHDA, SQIVND (reference sequence). As DNA, the CDR3 is TGTGCCAGTAGTATAGATCGCGGGGACGCAATGGAAATGAACACTGAAGCTTTCTTT. Translating gives CASSIDRGDAMEMNTEAFF.

There are many counts of this clonotype. The V and J genes are TRBV6-2 or TRBV6-3 and TRBJ2-7, with TRBD1 matching 7 bases. The CDR3 is 15 residues long. CDR1 MNHEY and CDR2 SVGEGT come from the germline V gene. With 2 bases clipped from V and 1 base from J, the junction kept 5 bases outside the gene matches. In DNA, the CDR3 is TGTGCCAGCAGTTACGACAGGGCCCTTTCCTACGAGCAGTACTTC. Its protein product is CASSYDRALSYEQYF.

This clonotype was observed many times. V gene TRBV27 combines with J gene TRBJ2-7; the match to TRBD2 covers 12 bases. V gave up 5 bases and J gave up 1 base; unmatched junction bases: 6. Germline CDR1 reads MNHEY; CDR2 reads SMNVEV (reference sequence). The CDR3 covers 16 residues. CDR3 region: CASSITGTSGSYEQYF. CDR3 bases: TGTGCCAGCAGTATAACCGGGACTAGCGGGTCCTACGAGCAGTACTTC.

For the CDR3, the DNA is TGTGCCAGCAGCCAAAGGGCCTTGAACACTGAAGCTTTCTTT. Encoded protein: CASSQRALNTEAFF. The V and J genes are TRBV7-8 and TRBJ1-1; no firm D call. This CDR3 contains 14 residues. V lost 5 bases and J lost 0, with 10 bases in between. Germline V gives CDR1 SGHVS, CDR2 FQNEAQ.

This clonotype was counted many times. The chain links TRBV18 to TRBJ1-2, with a tentative D call TRBD1 (5 bases). V lost 0 bases to trimming and J lost 0 bases, with 8 bases between them. Per the germline V gene, CDR1 is KGHSH and CDR2 is LQKENI. The CDR3 is 15 residues long. CDR3 in DNA: TGTGCCAGCTCACCACCTATACAGGCTAACTATGGCTACACCTTC. Translated, it gives CASSPPIQANYGYTF.

This clonotype was detected many times. The chain is built from TRBV20-1 and TRBJ2-5; 8 positions agree with TRBD2. This CDR3 spans 12 amino acids. V shed 3 bases, J shed 5 bases, and the junction held 2 bases outside the gene matches. The germline CDR1 and CDR2 sequences are DFQATT and SNEGSKA (reference sequence). The CDR3 bases are TGCAGTGCTAGCCTAGCGGGCGAGACCCAGTACTTC. Protein sequence: CSASLAGETQYF.

This clonotype has a count of ten or more. A much larger clone is a single base away; this may be a read error. The V call is TRBV7-8, the J call TRBJ2-7, with TRBD1 identical over 8 bases. CDR1 SGHVS and CDR2 FQNEAQ come from the germline V gene. The CDR3 contains 15 residues. CDR3 DNA sequence: TGTGCCGGCAGCTTAGCGCGCAGGGGGCTACGCGAGCAGTACTTC. Translation: CAGSLARRGLREQYF.

This clonotype was observed many times. V is TRBV4-3 and J is TRBJ1-1, with TRBD1 matching 8 bases. J was trimmed by 4 bases and V by 1 base; bases with no gene match: 8. Germline V gives CDR1 LGHNA, CDR2 YSLEER. CDR3 length equals 16 residues. CDR3 region: CASSQVGTGAATEAFF. Here the CDR3 DNA reads TGCGCCAGCAGCCAAGTGGGGACAGGTGCGGCCACTGAAGCTTTCTTT.

With regard to this clonotype: A read error may be the cause here, since a much bigger clone is one base away. The chain employs TRBV7-2 and TRBJ2-6; D is possibly TRBD1 (5 bases). The CDR3 extends over 15 amino acids. Looked up from germline, CDR1 is SGHTA and CDR2 is FQGNSA. CDR3 nucleotide sequence: TGTGCCAGCAGCGCACAAGACTCTGGGGCCAACGTCCTGGCTTTC. Translating it yields CASSAQDSGANVLAF.

This clonotype was seen at least ten times. The chain joins TRBV2 to TRBJ1-2; tentative D call: TRBD1 (5 bases). Germline V gene data show CDR1 as SNHLY and CDR2 as FYNNEI. V was cut by 4 bases and J by 7 bases, with 16 bases left in between. CDR3 size: 14 residues. The CDR3 sequence is CASSVGGPWGGYTF. In nucleotides, the CDR3 is TGTGCCAGCAGTGTCGGGGGTCCCTGGGGTGGCTACACCTTC.

As for this clonotype: The junction and the germline gene differ at one end; a read error may be behind it. The chain employs TRBV20-1 and TRBJ2-5, with 8 bases matching TRBD1. Germline CDR1 is DFQATT and CDR2 is SNEGSKA (reference sequence). The CDR3 contains 14 residues. The CDR3 loop reads CSATTGQGQEAQYF. The CDR3 DNA reads as TGCAGTGCTACCACCGGACAGGGACAAGAGGCCCAGTACTTC.

Many counts were recorded for this clonotype. This chain connects TRBV19 to TRBJ1-2; 9 nucleotides match TRBD1. This CDR3 has 14 amino acids. Germline V gene lookup returns CDR1 LNHDA and CDR2 SQIVND (reference sequence). The junction had 6 bases not matched to a gene; V was cut back by 5 bases and J by 5 bases. The CDR3 region has the DNA TGTGCCAGTAGTGGCCGGGACAGGGTGTATGGCTACACCTTC. Its translation: CASSGRDRVYGYTF.

At least ten counts were recorded for this clonotype. V gene TRBV7-2 combines with J gene TRBJ2-5; D not certain. This CDR3 is built from 12 residues. CDR1 and CDR2 (germline): SGHTA, FQGNSA. Deletions cut 6 bases from V and 2 bases from J, with 7 bases between. The CDR3 coding sequence is TGTGCCAGCAGTAACTGGCAAGAGACCCAGTACTTC. Translation: CASSNWQETQYF.

The chain couples TRBV9 to TRBJ2-3; 8 bases are a match to TRBD2. The CDR3 totals 15 residues. Losses at the gene ends were 1 base for V and 8 bases for J; bases not matched to a gene: 9. Germline V gene data show CDR1 as SGDLS and CDR2 as YYNGEE. The CDR3 sequence is CASSVSGSGERTQYF. In nucleotides, the CDR3 is TGTGCCAGCAGCGTAAGCGGGAGCGGGGAGCGTACGCAGTATTTT.

This clonotype appeared many times. The chain joins TRBV27 to TRBJ2-7; the D is unclear. The CDR3 has 12 residues. Germline V gene data show CDR1 as MNHEY and CDR2 as SMNVEV (reference sequence). The V end was cut by 6 bases, the J end by 5 bases, with 11 bases between. The CDR3 sequence: CASSSSFHEQYF. The CDR3 DNA reads TGTGCCAGCAGCTCTAGTTTCCACGAGCAGTACTTC.